This T cell receptor beta chain is from a study of shared clonotypes between healthy human individuals. Looking at the study overall: The study used three CD4 naive, three CD4 memory, two CD8 naive and one CD8 memory plate per donor. Broader study findings: In a few donors, around 5% of naive CD4 clonotypes appeared in common. Generally, naive subsets (rather than memory subsets) showed larger estimated richness.

CD45RO-negative cells were positively selected for CCR7, leaving out terminally differentiated effector memory CD45RA+ cells. V was cut by 0 bases and J by 3 bases, with 20 bases left in between. The CDR3 loop spans 18 amino acids. CDR1 SGDLS and CDR2 YYNGEE come from the germline V gene. The assay was immunoSEQ multiplex PCR, and TCRdb's table has in-frame clones only and misses some. The data contain hundreds of thousands of clones, under 95% of them singletons. Note on this clone: Its cognate antigen is unknown.

This receptor was taken from a young man in good health. The chain joins TRBV9 to TRBJ2-3, with D possibly being TRBD2 (6 bases). What was sequenced was naive CD8+ T cells sorted from blood. CDR3 sequence (DNA): TGTGCCAGCAGCGTAGTCGGGGCGGGCGGGACCCTGACAGATACGCAGTATTTT. It yields the protein CASSVVGAGGTLTDTQYF.